Here is one T cell receptor (beta chain) with its context. Its antigen is unknown. Profiling relied on immunoSEQ multiplex PCR, and the TCRdb table lists in-frame clones only, not all of them. Of about 15,000 clones in the sample, around 61% are singletons; the top ten hold roughly a tenth. This specimen belongs to a study of PD-1 blockade in classical Hodgkin lymphoma. Study results and caveats: The repertoire differences lack a defined cause, possibly disease activity or prior therapy.

Each patient relapsed following autologous stem cell transplantation, and prior brentuximab vedotin exposure differed. The TCR comes from a human donor with classical Hodgkin lymphoma. Sequencing used peripheral blood mononuclear cells (PBMCs), obtained at baseline.

The CDR3 DNA reads as TGTGCCAGCAGCCCAGGGACTAGCGGGAGTAGCTCCTACAATGAGCAGTTCTTC. This sequence encodes CASSPGTSGSSSYNEQFF. The chain couples TRBV9 to TRBJ2-1; 14 bases agree with TRBD2. The V segment lost 4 bases and the J segment 0 bases; nucleotides outside the gene matches: 6. The V gene's germline CDR1 is SGDLS and CDR2 YYNGEE. The CDR3 covers 18 residues.